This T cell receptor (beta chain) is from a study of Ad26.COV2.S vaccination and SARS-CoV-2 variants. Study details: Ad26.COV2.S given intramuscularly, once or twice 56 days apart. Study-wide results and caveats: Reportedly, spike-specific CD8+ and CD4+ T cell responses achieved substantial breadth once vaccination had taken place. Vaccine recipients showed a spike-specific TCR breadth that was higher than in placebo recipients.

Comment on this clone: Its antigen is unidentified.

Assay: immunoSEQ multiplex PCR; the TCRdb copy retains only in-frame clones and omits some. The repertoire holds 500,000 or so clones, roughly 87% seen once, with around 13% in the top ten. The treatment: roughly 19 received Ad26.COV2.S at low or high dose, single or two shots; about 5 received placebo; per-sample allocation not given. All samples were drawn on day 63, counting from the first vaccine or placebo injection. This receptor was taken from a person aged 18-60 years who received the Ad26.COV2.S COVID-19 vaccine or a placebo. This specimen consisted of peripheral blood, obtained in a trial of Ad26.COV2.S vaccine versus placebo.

The CDR3 DNA reads TGTGCCAGTAGCAAAAACCCCTTAGGGAACACTGAAGCTTTCTTT. As protein: CASSKNPLGNTEAFF. This chain uses TRBV19 with TRBJ1-1; D gene ambiguous. V gave up 6 bases and J gave up 1 base, with 15 bases separating them. This CDR3 is built from 15 residues. CDR1 and CDR2 from the germline V gene are LNHDA and SQIVND (reference sequence).